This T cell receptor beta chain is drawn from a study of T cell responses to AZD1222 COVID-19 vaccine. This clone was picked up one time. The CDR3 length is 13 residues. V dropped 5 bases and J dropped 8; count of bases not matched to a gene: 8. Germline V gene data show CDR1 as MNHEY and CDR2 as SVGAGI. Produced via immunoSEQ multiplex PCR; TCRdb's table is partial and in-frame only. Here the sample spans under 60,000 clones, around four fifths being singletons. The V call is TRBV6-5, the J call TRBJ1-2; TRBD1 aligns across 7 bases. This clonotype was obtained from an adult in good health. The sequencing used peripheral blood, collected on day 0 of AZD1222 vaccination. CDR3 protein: CASSKDRSIGYTF. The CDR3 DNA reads TGTGCCAGCAGTAAGGACAGGTCTATAGGCTACACCTTC.